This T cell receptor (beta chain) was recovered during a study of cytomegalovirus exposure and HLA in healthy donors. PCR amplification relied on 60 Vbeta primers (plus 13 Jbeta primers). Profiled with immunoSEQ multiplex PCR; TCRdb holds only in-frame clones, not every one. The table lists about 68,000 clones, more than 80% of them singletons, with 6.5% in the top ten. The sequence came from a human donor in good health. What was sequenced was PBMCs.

CDR3 loop: CASSPVGGVSGETQYF. The CDR3 DNA sequence: TGTGCCAGCAGCCCTGTTGGGGGGGTGTCCGGTGAGACCCAGTACTTC. The genes are TRBV27 and TRBJ2-5, with TRBD2 matching over 7 bases. J gave up 5 bases and V 6 bases, and 15 bases lay outside the gene matches. This CDR3 comprises 16 residues. CDR1 MNHEY and CDR2 SMNVEV come from the germline V gene (reference sequence).